Each of the 13 T cell receptor beta chains below was sequenced from the same sample in a study of blood T cell repertoires in COVID-19. Clones were read by immunoSEQ multiplex PCR, and TCRdb kept only the in-frame ones, dropping some. The repertoire holds about 260,000 clones, with 80% to 90% as singletons. Material for sequencing was peripheral blood. Receptors were obtained from a woman in her 70s with COVID-19, enrolled during active disease.

This clone was seen a single time. The V and J genes are TRBV12-3 or TRBV12-4 and TRBJ2-2, with D unclear. The CDR3 has 13 amino acids. The ends were cut back, 6 bases at V and 2 bases at J, with 7 bases in the middle. DNA for the CDR3: TGTGCCAGCAGGGCAGAAAACACCGGGGAGCTGTTTTTT. Translated: CASRAENTGELFF.

The chain carries TRBV30 and TRBJ1-1; D is unresolved. This CDR3 is 15 amino acids long. Germline V CDR1 and CDR2: GTSNPN, SVGIG (reference sequence). V lost 0 bases and J 1 base, leaving 12 bases between the germline ends. CDR3 nucleotides: TGTGCCTGGAGTGTGGAGGGTCGATCGAACACTGAAGCTTTCTTT. Protein: CAWSVEGRSNTEAFF.

The chain couples TRBV7-2 to TRBJ2-1; 7 bases fit TRBD2. CDR3 length: 15 residues. The germline CDR1 and CDR2 sequences are SGHTA and FQGNSA. J gave up 5 bases and V 0 bases, and 4 bases lay outside the gene matches. This chain's CDR3 is CASSLAGGPNNEQFF. CDR3 coding DNA: TGTGCCAGCAGCTTAGCGGGAGGGCCTAACAATGAGCAGTTCTTC. Using reference TRBV7-2 and TRBJ2-1 for the parts outside the CDR3, the full variable domain is GAGVSQSPSNKVTEKGKDVELRCDPISGHTALYWYRQSLGQGLEFLIYFQGNSAPDKSGLPSDRFSAERTGGSVSTLTIQRTQQEDSAVYLCASSLAGGPNNEQFFGPGTRLTVL.

This chain joins TRBV28 and TRBJ1-1; no firm D call. Germline CDR1 MDHEN, CDR2 SYDVKM. V gave up 7 bases and J gave up 0 bases, with 6 bases separating them. The CDR3 sequence is 12 residues long. CDR3 in amino acids: CASTDMNTEAFF. Written as DNA, the CDR3 is TGTGCCAGCACAGACATGAACACTGAAGCTTTCTTT.

This chain connects TRBV7-9 to TRBJ1-3; no definite D call. The V gene's germline CDR1 is SEHNR and CDR2 FQNEAQ (reference sequence). The CDR3 is made up of 17 amino acids. The V and J ends lost 2 bases and 0 bases respectively, with 14 bases between them. The CDR3 loop reads CASSLQYGWSSGNTIYF. The DNA for the CDR3 is TGTGCCAGCAGCTTACAGTATGGGTGGAGCTCTGGAAACACCATATATTTT.

This clone was detected only once. This chain links TRBV5-6 with TRBJ1-6; 9 positions agree with TRBD1. Germline loops: CDR1 SGHDT, CDR2 YYEEEE. The CDR3 sequence is 15 residues long. V shed 4 bases, J shed 7 bases, and the junction held 6 bases outside the gene matches. The CDR3 coding sequence is TGTGCCAGCAGCCCGACCGGGACAGGGAATTCACCCCTCCACTTT. It encodes CASSPTGTGNSPLHF.

The chain uses TRBV18 and TRBJ2-2; 7 nucleotides agree with TRBD1. The CDR3 runs 18 residues. Germline V gene data show CDR1 as KGHSH and CDR2 as LQKENI. Trimming removed 4 bases from V and 1 base from J; junction bases left unmatched: 12. CDR3 DNA: TGTGCCAGCTCACTAATACAACAGGGGTCGCTGAACACCGGGGAGCTGTTTTTT. Its protein is CASSLIQQGSLNTGELFF.

This clone was detected only a few times. The chain uses TRBV2 and TRBJ2-3; no clear D gene. This CDR3 comprises 11 residues. Germline V gene sequence: CDR1 SNHLY, CDR2 FYNNEI. V lost 7 bases to trimming and J lost 7 bases, with 9 bases between them. Here the CDR3 reads CASTDWNTQYF. The CDR3 DNA is TGTGCCAGCACAGACTGGAATACGCAGTATTTT.

The chain is built from TRBV19 and TRBJ2-1, with TRBD1 matching 9 bases. Germline trimming cut 7 bases from V and 7 bases from J; bases unmatched to any gene: 8. The length of the CDR3 is 14 residues. Per germline, CDR1 LNHDA and CDR2 SQIVND (reference sequence). In DNA, the CDR3 is TGTGCCAGTAACACAGGGGGCCTCACGAATGAGCAGTTCTTC. This codes for CASNTGGLTNEQFF.

J is TRBJ1-2 and V is TRBV27; no clear D gene. Per the germline V gene, CDR1 is MNHEY and CDR2 is SMNVEV (reference sequence). Trimming removed 2 bases at V and 2 bases at J, with 9 bases between. This CDR3 is built from 14 residues. For the CDR3, the DNA is TGTGCCAGCAGTTTAGCAGGTCAGAACTATGGCTACACCTTC. It specifies CASSLAGQNYGYTF.

The chain joins TRBV28 to TRBJ1-5; tentatively, D is TRBD1 (6 bases). Germline values: CDR1 MDHEN, CDR2 SYDVKM. The CDR3 is made up of 14 amino acids. V shed 6 bases and J shed 3 bases, with 12 bases lying between them. The DNA of the CDR3 is TGTGCCAGCAGGACCGGACAGTTCAATCAGCCCCAGCATTTT. This gives the protein CASRTGQFNQPQHF.

The rearrangement links TRBV27 to TRBJ2-3; 12 nucleotides agree with TRBD2. Germline lookup yields CDR1 MNHEY and CDR2 SMNVEV (reference sequence). With V trimmed by 5 bases and J by 4 bases, 4 bases remained unmatched. The CDR3 length is 15 residues. CDR3 sequence: CASSQTSGSPDTQYF. The CDR3 DNA reads TGTGCCAGCAGTCAGACTAGCGGGAGCCCAGATACGCAGTATTTT.

The chain recombines TRBV30 with TRBJ2-7, with a possible D match to TRBD1 (6 bases). CDR1 is GTSNPN, CDR2 SVGIG, per germline (reference sequence). The CDR3 contains 11 residues. The CDR3 DNA is TGTGCTTGGGACAACTCCTACGAGCAGTACTTC. It specifies CAWDNSYEQYF.